The 11 T cell receptor beta chains below come from one sample, sequenced in a study of pediatric ulcerative colitis. Assay used: immunoSEQ multiplex PCR; TCRdb lists only in-frame clones, some missing. This sample has tens of thousands of clones; roughly four fifths occur once, and the top ten carry 8% to 9.5%. The rectum was sampled with one to two pinch biopsies at colonoscopy. The sequencing sample was made of gut tissue. These receptors originate from a boy younger than 18 with severe ulcerative colitis.

V is TRBV5-1 and J is TRBJ2-2, with 9 bases lining up with TRBD1. The CDR3 contains 19 residues. The V segment lost 4 bases and the J segment 2 bases; nucleotides outside the gene matches: 15. CDR1 is SGHRS and CDR2 is YFSETQ in the germline V gene. The CDR3 here is CASSAAGTGNNINTGELFF. As DNA, the CDR3 is TGCGCCAGCAGCGCCGCCGGGACAGGGAACAATATCAACACCGGGGAGCTGTTTTTT.

The gene calls are TRBV7-3 and TRBJ2-3; 8 bases line up with TRBD2. From germline, CDR1 is SGHTA and CDR2 FQGTGA. The CDR3 totals 15 residues. The V segment lost 5 bases and the J segment 6 bases; nucleotides outside the gene matches: 10. The CDR3 sequence: CASSPVGGAFDTQYF. The CDR3 DNA reads as TGTGCCAGCAGCCCTGTCGGGGGGGCCTTTGATACGCAGTATTTT.

The genes are TRBV6-4 and TRBJ1-2; D call uncertain. The CDR3 has 14 amino acids. Germline V gene data show CDR1 as MRHNA and CDR2 as SNTAGT. V shed 6 bases and J shed 0 bases, with 11 bases lying between them. In nucleotides, the CDR3 is TGTGCCAGCAGGGAGGGAGCCACTAACTATGGCTACACCTTC. Encoded protein: CASREGATNYGYTF.

The V call is TRBV19, the J call TRBJ1-1, with TRBD1 matching 7 bases. Unmatched junction bases numbered 10, after V lost 7 bases and J lost 5 bases. CDR1 is LNHDA and CDR2 is SQIVND in the germline V gene (reference sequence). CDR3 length equals 14 residues. The CDR3 DNA follows: TGTGCCAGTAAAAAGGGGGCTGGGGTGACTGAAGCTTTCTTT. It codes for CASKKGAGVTEAFF. The entire variable domain, with the rest obtained from reference TRBV19 and TRBJ1-1, is as follows: DGGITQSPKYLFRKEGQNVTLSCEQNLNHDAMYWYRQDPGQGLRLIYYSQIVNDFQKGDIAEGYSVSREKKESFPLTVTSAQKNPTAFYLCASKKGAGVTEAFFGQGTRLTVV.

The chain links TRBV11-2 to TRBJ2-3; perhaps D is TRBD1 or TRBD2 (6 bases each). There are 17 residues in the CDR3. Germline CDR1 and CDR2: SGHAT and FQNNGV. Trimming left V 2 bases short and J 2 bases short, with 17 bases between. The CDR3 is CASSLLLGGIPTDTQYF. The CDR3 bases are TGTGCCAGCAGCTTACTCCTAGGGGGGATACCCACAGATACGCAGTATTTT.

This clone was counted between two and nine times. The chain carries TRBV29-1 and TRBJ2-7; D ambiguous. The CDR3 runs 15 residues. V was shortened by 1 base and J by 1 base, with 14 bases between the two germline ends. Germline V gene data show CDR1 as SQVTM and CDR2 as ANQGSEA. The CDR3 bases are TGCAGCGTTGAAGGGCCCTCATTCGGATCCTACGAGCAGTACTTC. This gives the protein CSVEGPSFGSYEQYF.

This clone has just a few counts. The rearrangement links TRBV6-1 to TRBJ1-4, with D perhaps TRBD1 (5 bases). Germline assignment: CDR1 MNHNS and CDR2 SASEGT. With 3 bases removed from V and 10 bases from J, the gap between germline ends came to 12 bases. The CDR3 extends over 13 amino acids. In DNA, the CDR3 is TGTGCCAGCAGTGATCAGGGTCCTTCAAAACTGTTTTTT. Its protein is CASSDQGPSKLFF.

The chain couples TRBV29-1 to TRBJ2-5, with D unresolved. Looked up from germline, CDR1 is SQVTM and CDR2 is ANQGSEA. This CDR3 spans 16 amino acids. Trimming took off 5 bases at V and 0 bases at J, with 19 bases between the two ends. This CDR3 reads CSVIRIILEYQETQYF. The CDR3 DNA reads as TGCAGCGTTATCCGGATCATTTTGGAGTACCAAGAGACCCAGTACTTC. The whole variable domain, remainder taken from reference TRBV29-1 and TRBJ2-5, is SAVISQKPSRDICQRGTSLTIQCQVDSQVTMMFWYRQQPGQSLTLIATANQGSEATYESGFVIDKFPISRPNLTFSTLTVSNMSPEDSSIYLCSVIRIILEYQETQYFGPGTRLLVL.

The V call is TRBV14, the J call TRBJ2-7; 11 bases are a match to TRBD2. The CDR3 has 16 amino acids. From germline, CDR1 is SGHDN and CDR2 FVKESK. The J segment lost 5 bases and the V segment lost 4 bases, leaving 10 bases of the junction unmatched. CDR3 protein: CASSPASGGPTHEQYF. In nucleotides, the CDR3 is TGTGCCAGCAGCCCGGCTAGCGGGGGGCCTACCCACGAGCAGTACTTC. Complete variable domain (other parts from reference TRBV14 and TRBJ2-7): EAGVTQFPSHSVIEKGQTVTLRCDPISGHDNLYWYRRVMGKEIKFLLHFVKESKQDESGMPNNRFLAERTGGTYSTLKVQPAELEDSGVYFCASSPASGGPTHEQYFGPGTRLTVT.

This rearrangement joins TRBV19 to TRBJ1-5; 10 nucleotides agree with TRBD1. This CDR3 has 15 residues. V lost 5 bases to trimming and J lost 6 bases; unmatched junction nucleotides: 7. Per germline, CDR1 LNHDA and CDR2 SQIVND (reference sequence). This CDR3 is CASSLAGTGVQPQHF. CDR3 DNA: TGTGCCAGTAGTCTGGCCGGGACAGGGGTTCAGCCCCAGCATTTT. Combining the CDR3 with reference TRBV19 and TRBJ1-5 gives the whole variable domain DGGITQSPKYLFRKEGQNVTLSCEQNLNHDAMYWYRQDPGQGLRLIYYSQIVNDFQKGDIAEGYSVSREKKESFPLTVTSAQKNPTAFYLCASSLAGTGVQPQHFGDGTRLSIL.

The gene calls are TRBV6-1 and TRBJ2-5; perhaps D is TRBD1 or TRBD2 (5 bases each). CDR3 length: 16 residues. Trimming took off 4 bases at V and 2 bases at J, with 17 bases between the two ends. CDR1 is MNHNS, CDR2 SASEGT, per germline. In DNA, the CDR3 is TGTGCCAGCAGTGTTGCAGGGAGAGGGTTTCAAGAGACCCAGTACTTC. It specifies CASSVAGRGFQETQYF.